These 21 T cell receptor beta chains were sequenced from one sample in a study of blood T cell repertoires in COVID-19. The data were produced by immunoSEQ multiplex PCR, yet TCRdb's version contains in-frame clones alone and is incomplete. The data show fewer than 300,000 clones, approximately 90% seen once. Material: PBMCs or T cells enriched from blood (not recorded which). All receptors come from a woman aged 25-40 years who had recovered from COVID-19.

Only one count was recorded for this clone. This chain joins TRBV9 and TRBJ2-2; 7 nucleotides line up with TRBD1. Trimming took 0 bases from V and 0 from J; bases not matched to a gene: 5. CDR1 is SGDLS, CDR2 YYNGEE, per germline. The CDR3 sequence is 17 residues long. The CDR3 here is CASSVDGDSSNTGELFF. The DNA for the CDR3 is TGTGCCAGCAGCGTAGACGGGGACAGCTCGAACACCGGGGAGCTGTTTTTT.

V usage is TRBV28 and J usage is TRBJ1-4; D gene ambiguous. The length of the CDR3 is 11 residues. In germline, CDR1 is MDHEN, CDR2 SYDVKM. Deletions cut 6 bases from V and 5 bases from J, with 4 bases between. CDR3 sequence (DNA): TGTGCCAGCAGCTTCAATGAAAAACTGTTTTTT. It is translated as CASSFNEKLFF.

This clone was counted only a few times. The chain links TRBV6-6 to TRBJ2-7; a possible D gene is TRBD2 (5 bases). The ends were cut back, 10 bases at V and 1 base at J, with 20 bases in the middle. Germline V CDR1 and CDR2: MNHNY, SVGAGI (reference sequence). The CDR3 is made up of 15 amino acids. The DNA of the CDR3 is TGTGCCACTAGAGACTCCGGGATCCAATCCTACGAGCAGTACTTC. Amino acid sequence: CATRDSGIQSYEQYF.

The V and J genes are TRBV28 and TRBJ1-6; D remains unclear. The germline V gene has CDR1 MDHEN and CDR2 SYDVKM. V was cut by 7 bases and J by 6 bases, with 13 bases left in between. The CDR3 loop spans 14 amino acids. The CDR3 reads CASTSGASNSPLHF. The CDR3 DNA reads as TGTGCCAGCACCAGTGGAGCATCTAATTCACCCCTCCACTTT. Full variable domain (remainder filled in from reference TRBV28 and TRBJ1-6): DVKVTQSSRYLVKRTGEKVFLECVQDMDHENMFWYRQDPGLGLRLIYFSYDVKMKEKGDIPEGYSVSREKKERFSLILESASTNQTSMYLCASTSGASNSPLHFGNGTRLTVT.

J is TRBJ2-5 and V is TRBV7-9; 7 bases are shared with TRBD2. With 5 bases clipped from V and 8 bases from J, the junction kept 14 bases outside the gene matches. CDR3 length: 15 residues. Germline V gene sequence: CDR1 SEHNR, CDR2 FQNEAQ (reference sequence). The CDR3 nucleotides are TGTGCCAGCAGCCCGAATGGGGGAGGGGCGGAAACCCAGTACTTC. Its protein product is CASSPNGGGAETQYF.

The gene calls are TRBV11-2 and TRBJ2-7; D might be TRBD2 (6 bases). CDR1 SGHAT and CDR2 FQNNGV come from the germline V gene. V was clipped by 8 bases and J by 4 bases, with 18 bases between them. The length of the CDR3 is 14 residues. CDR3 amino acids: CASGPRVSGYEQYF. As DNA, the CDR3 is TGTGCCAGCGGTCCGAGGGTCAGCGGGTACGAGCAGTACTTC.

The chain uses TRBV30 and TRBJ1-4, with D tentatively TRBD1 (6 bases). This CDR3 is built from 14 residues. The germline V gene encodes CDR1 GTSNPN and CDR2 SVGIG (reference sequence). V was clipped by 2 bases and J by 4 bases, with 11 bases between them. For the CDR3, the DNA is TGTGCCTGGAGTTCAGGGGTGCTTAATGAAAAACTGTTTTTT. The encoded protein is CAWSSGVLNEKLFF.

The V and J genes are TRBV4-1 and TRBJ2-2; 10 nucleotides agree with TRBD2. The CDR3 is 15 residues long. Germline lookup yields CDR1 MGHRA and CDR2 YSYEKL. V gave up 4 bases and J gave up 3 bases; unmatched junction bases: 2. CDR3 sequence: CASSLAGGYTGELFF. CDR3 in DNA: TGCGCCAGCAGCCTAGCGGGAGGTTACACCGGGGAGCTGTTTTTT.

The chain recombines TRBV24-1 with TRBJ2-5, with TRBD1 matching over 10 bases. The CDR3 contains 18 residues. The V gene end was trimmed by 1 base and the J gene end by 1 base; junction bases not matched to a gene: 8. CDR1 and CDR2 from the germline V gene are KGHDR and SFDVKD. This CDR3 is CATSDFARDRGSQETQYF. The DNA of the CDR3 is TGTGCCACCAGTGATTTCGCCCGGGACAGGGGTTCCCAAGAGACCCAGTACTTC.

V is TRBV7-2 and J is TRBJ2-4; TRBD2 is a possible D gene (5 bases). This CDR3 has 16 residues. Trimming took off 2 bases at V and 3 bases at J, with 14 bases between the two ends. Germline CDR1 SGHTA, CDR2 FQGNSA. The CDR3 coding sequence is TGTGCCAGCAGCTTAATGGGTGGGAGTGGCAAAAACATTCAGTACTTC. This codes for CASSLMGGSGKNIQYF.

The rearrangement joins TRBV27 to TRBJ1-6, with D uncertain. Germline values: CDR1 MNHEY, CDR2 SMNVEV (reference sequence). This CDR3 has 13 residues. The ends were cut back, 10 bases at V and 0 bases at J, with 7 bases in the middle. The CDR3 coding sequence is TGTGCCACCCGCTACTCCTATAATTCACCCCTCCACTTT. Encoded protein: CATRYSYNSPLHF.

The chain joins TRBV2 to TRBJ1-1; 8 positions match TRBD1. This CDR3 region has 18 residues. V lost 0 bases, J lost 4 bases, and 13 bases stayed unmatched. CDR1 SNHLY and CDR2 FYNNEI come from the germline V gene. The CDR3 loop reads CASSEALPARGLLTEAFF. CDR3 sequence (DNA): TGTGCCAGCAGTGAAGCGCTTCCGGCCAGGGGGCTCCTCACTGAAGCTTTCTTT.

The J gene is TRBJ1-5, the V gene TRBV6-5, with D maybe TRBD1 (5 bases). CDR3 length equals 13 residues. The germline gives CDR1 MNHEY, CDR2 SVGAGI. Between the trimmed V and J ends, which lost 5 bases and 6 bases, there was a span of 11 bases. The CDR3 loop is CASSPSRVQPQHF. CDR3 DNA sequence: TGTGCCAGCAGTCCCTCCAGGGTTCAGCCCCAGCATTTT.

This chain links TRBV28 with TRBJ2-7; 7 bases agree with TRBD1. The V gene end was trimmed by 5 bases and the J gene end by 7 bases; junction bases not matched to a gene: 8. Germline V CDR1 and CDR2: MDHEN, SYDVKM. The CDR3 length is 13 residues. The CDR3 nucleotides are TGTGCCAGCAGTCCATGGACAGGCCAAGAGCAGTACTTC. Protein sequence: CASSPWTGQEQYF.

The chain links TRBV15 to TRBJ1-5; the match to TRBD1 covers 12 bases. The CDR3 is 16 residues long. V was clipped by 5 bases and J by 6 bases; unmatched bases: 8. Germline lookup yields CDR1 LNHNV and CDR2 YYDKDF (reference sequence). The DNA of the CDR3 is TGTGCCACCAGCTGGGACAGGGGGCGCTTTGGTCAGCCCCAGCATTTT. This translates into CATSWDRGRFGQPQHF. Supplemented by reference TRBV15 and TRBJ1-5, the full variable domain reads DAMVIQNPRYQVTQFGKPVTLSCSQTLNHNVMYWYQQKSSQAPKLLFHYYDKDFNNEADTPDNFQSRRPNTSFCFLDIRSPGLGDTAMYLCATSWDRGRFGQPQHFGDGTRLSIL.

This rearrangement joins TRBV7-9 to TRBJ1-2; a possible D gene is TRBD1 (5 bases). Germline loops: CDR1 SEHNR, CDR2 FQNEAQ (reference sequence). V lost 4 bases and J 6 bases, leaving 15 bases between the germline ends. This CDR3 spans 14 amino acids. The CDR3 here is CASSYLGGDDGYTF. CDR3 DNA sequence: TGTGCCAGCAGCTATTTGGGAGGGGACGATGGCTACACCTTC.

Here the CDR3 DNA reads TGTGCCAGCACTCGGACTAGCGAAAATGAGCAGTTCTTC. This gives the protein CASTRTSENEQFF. This chain joins TRBV11-2 and TRBJ2-1; 9 nucleotides align to TRBD2. The CDR3 sequence is 13 residues long. The germline V gene encodes CDR1 SGHAT and CDR2 FQNNGV. The V segment lost 7 bases and the J segment 7 bases; nucleotides outside the gene matches: 5.

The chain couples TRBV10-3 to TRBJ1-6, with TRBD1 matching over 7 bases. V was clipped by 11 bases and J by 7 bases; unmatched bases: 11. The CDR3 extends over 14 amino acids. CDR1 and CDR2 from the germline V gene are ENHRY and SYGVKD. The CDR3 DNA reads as TGTGCCTCCTGGTCCGGGACAGCAAATTCACCCCTCCACTTT. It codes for CASWSGTANSPLHF.

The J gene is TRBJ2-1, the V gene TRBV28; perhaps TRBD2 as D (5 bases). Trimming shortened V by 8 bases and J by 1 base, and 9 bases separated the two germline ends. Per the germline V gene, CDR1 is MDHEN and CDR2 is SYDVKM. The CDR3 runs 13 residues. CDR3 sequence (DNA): TGTGCCAGCGGAGGTGTTTCCTACAATGAGCAGTTCTTC. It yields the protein CASGGVSYNEQFF.

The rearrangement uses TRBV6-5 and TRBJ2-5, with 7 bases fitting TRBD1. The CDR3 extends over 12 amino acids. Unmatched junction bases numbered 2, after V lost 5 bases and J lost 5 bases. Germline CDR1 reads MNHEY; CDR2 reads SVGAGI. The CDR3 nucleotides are TGTGCCAGCAGTAGGGGGCCGGAGACCCAGTACTTC. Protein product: CASSRGPETQYF.

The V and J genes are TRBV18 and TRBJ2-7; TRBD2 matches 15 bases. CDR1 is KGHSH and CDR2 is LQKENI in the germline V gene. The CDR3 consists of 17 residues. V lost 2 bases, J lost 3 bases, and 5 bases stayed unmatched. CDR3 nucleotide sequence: TGTGCCAGCTCACCAAAGGGACTAGCGGGAGGCTTCTACGAGCAGTACTTC. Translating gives CASSPKGLAGGFYEQYF.